This record concerns one T cell receptor beta chain sequence. CDR1 SGHTA and CDR2 FQGNSA come from the germline V gene. J lost 1 base, V lost 4 bases, and 4 bases had no gene match. The CDR3 consists of 15 residues. This sample is part of a study of cytomegalovirus exposure and HLA in healthy donors. About the study: There were under 140 million unique TCR beta sequences, drawn from about 180 million T cells, in an earlier analysis.

Primers for the PCR totalled 60 Vbeta and 13 Jbeta. Using immunoSEQ multiplex PCR, the repertoire was profiled, and TCRdb retains in-frame clones only, with some absent. Its listing shows roughly 43,000 clones. This TCR was recovered from a woman aged 40 to 50 in good health and CMV-seronegative. Sequenced: PBMCs. The chain has TRBV7-2 and TRBJ2-3; 8 positions agree with TRBD1. CDR3 in DNA: TGTGCCAGCAGCTCGACAGGGGTCGGCACAGATACGCAGTATTTT. Encoded protein: CASSSTGVGTDTQYF. Full variable domain (outside the CDR3, taken from reference TRBV7-2 and TRBJ2-3): GAGVSQSPSNKVTEKGKDVELRCDPISGHTALYWYRQSLGQGLEFLIYFQGNSAPDKSGLPSDRFSAERTGGSVSTLTIQRTQQEDSAVYLCASSSTGVGTDTQYFGPGTRLTVL.